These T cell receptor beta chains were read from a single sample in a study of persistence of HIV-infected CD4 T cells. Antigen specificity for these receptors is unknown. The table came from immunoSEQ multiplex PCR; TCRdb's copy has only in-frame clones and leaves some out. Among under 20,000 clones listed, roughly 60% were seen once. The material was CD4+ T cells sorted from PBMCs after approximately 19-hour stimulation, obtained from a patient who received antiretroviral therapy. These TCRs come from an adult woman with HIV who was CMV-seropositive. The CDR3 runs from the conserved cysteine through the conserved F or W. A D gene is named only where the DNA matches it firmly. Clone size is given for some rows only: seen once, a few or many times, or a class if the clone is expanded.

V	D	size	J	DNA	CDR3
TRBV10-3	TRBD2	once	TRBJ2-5	TGTGCCATCAGAACAACTAGCGGGGGGGCGCGAGAGACCCAGTACTTC	CAIRTTSGGARETQYF
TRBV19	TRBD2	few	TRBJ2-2	TGTGCCAGTAGTATAGGTCTAGCGGGGAACACCGGGGAGCTGTTTTTT	CASSIGLAGNTGELFF
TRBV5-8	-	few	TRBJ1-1	TGTGCCAGCAGCTTGGTAAGGGGGACTGAAGCTTTCTTT	CASSLVRGTEAFF
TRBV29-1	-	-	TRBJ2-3	TGCAGCGTTGACGAAGGCGGGACAGATACGCAGTATTTT	CSVDEGGTDTQYF
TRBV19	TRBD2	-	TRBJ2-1	TGTTCATCAAGGGCGAGCGGGGGAGGTAGGTGGAATGAGCAGTTCTTC	CSSRASGGGRWNEQFF
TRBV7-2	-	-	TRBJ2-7	TGTGCCAGCAGCTCAACTTCTTTAAGGCGCTTCGAGCAGTACTTC	CASSSTSLRRFEQYF
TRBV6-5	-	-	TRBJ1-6	TGTGCCAGCAGTTACAGGGGTTTTGGCTCACCCCTCCACTTT	CASSYRGFGSPLHF
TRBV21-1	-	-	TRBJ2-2	TGTGCCAGCAGCATAACAGGGGGTTGTTACACCGGGGAGCTGTTTTTT	CASSITGGCYTGELFF
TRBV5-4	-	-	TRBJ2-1	TGTGCCAGCAGCTTCGATTGGAATGAGCAGTTCTTC	CASSFDWNEQFF
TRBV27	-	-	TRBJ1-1	TGTGCCAGCAGTTTAACTTGGGGAGTGGGCACTGAAGCTTTCTTT	CASSLTWGVGTEAFF
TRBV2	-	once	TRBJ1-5	TGTGCCAGCAGCGGACAGTATAGCAATCAGCCCCAGCATTTT	CASSGQYSNQPQHF
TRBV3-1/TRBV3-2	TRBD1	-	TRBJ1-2	TGTGCCAGCAGCCACGCCGGGACAGGGGAAGGCTACACCTTC	CASSHAGTGEGYTF
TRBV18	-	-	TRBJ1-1	TGTGCCAGCTCACCGAGGAACACTGAAGCTTTCTTT	CASSPRNTEAFF
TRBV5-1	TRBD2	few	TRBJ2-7	TGCGCCAGCAGCTTGGTACTAGCGGGGGGTGGCGAGCAGTACTTC	CASSLVLAGGGEQYF
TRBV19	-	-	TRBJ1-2	TGTGCCAGTAGTATAACGGGACAAACCCTGGGAGGCTACACCTTC	CASSITGQTLGGYTF
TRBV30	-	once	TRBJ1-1	TGTGCCTGGAGTTCGGGACTCAGCGAAGCTTTCTTT	CAWSSGLSEAFF
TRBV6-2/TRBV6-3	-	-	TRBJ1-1	TGTGCCAGCAGTGAGGAGGGCACTGAAGCTTTCTTT	CASSEEGTEAFF
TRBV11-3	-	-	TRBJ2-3	TGTGCCAGCTCCTACCCCGGGGGTACGCAGTATTTT	CASSYPGGTQYF
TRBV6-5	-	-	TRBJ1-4	TGTGCCAGCGAGGGAACGGGTAATGAAAAACTGTTTTTT	CASEGTGNEKLFF
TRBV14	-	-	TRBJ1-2	TGTGCCAGCAGCTGGCAGAACTATGGCTACACCTTC	CASSWQNYGYTF
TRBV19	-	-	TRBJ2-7	TGTGCCAGTAGTATTGGCAGGGGAGACTACGAGCAGTACTTC	CASSIGRGDYEQYF
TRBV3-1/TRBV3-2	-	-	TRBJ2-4	TGTGCCAGCAGCCAAGACCCTGGAGAGTTGGAGCCAGGTTCTACCAAAAACATTCAGTACTTC	CASSQDPGELEPGSTKNIQYF
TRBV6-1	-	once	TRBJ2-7	TGTGCCAGCAGTGAATCGGGGATCCTCTACGAGCAGTACTTC	CASSESGILYEQYF
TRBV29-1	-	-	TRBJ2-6	TGCAGCGTTGAAGCCATCCCTGGGGCCAACGTCCTGACTTTC	CSVEAIPGANVLTF
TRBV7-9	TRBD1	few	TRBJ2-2	TGTGCCAGCAGCTTAGGAGGGGGCTGGACCGGGGAGCTGTTTTTT	CASSLGGGWTGELFF
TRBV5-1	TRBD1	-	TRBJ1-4	TGCGCCAGCAGCGGGACAGGGGAAAGGCGTGAAAAACTGTTTTTT	CASSGTGERREKLFF
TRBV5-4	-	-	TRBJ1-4	TGTGCCAGCAGCTTGGGTCGGATGAATGAAAAACTGTTTTTT	CASSLGRMNEKLFF
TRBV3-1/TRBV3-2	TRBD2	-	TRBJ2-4	TGTGCCAGCAGCCAAGAGTCGCGGGGGGCCAAAAACATTCAGTACTTC	CASSQESRGAKNIQYF
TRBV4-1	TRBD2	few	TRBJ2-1	TGCGCCAGCAGCCAAGTAGTGACTAGCGACGGACACAATGAGCAGTTCTTC	CASSQVVTSDGHNEQFF
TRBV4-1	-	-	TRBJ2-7	TGCGCCAGCAGCCAACGATCGTTTTTCGACGAGCAGTACTTC	CASSQRSFFDEQYF
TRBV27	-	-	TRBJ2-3	TGTGCCAGCAGTTTTGGTTTCGGCACAGATACGCAGTATTTT	CASSFGFGTDTQYF
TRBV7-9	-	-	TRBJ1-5	TGTGCCAGCAGCTTAGCGGGGGATCTTACTAGCAATCAGCCCCAGCATTTT	CASSLAGDLTSNQPQHF
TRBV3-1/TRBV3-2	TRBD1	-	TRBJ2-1	TGTGCCAGCAGCCAAGATTACGGACAGGGGACGAATGAGCAGTTCTTC	CASSQDYGQGTNEQFF
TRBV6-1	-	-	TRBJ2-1	TGTGCCAGCAGTGAATATTATATAAACAGGGCAGGGGATGAGCAGTTCTTC	CASSEYYINRAGDEQFF
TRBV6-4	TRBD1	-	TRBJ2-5	TGTGCCAGCTGCGGACAGGAAGTCGATCAAGAGACCCAGTACTTC	CASCGQEVDQETQYF
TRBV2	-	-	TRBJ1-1	TGTGCCAGCAGCCGGGACACAGACACTGAAGCTTTCTTT	CASSRDTDTEAFF
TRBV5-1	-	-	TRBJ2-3	TGCGCCAGCACCCCGCCGAATGGGGGTTTCACAGATACGCAGTATTTT	CASTPPNGGFTDTQYF
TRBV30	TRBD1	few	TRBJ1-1	TGTGCCTGGACCCTGGGACAGGGGGCTGAAGCTTTCTTT	CAWTLGQGAEAFF
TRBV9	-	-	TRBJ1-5	TGTGCCAGCAGCCCGGGATCCAATCAGCCCCAGCATTTT	CASSPGSNQPQHF
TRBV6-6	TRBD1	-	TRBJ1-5	TGTGCCAGCAGTCCATACATAGATACAGGGCAGGGGGGCAATCAGCCCCAGCATTTT	CASSPYIDTGQGGNQPQHF
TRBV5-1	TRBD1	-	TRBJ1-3	TGCGCCAGCAGCCGAACAGGGGATGAGAACACCATATATTTT	CASSRTGDENTIYF
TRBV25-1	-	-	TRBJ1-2	TGTGCCAGCAGTGAAGGCGAGACCTATGGCTACACCTTC	CASSEGETYGYTF
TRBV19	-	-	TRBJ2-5	TGTGCCAGTAGTATTTTAGGGCTCGAGGAGACCCAGTACTTC	CASSILGLEETQYF
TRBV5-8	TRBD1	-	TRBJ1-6	TGTGCCAGCAGCTTTGAGGACAGGGGTGGTTCACCCCTCCACTTT	CASSFEDRGGSPLHF
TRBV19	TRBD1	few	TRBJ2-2	TGTGCCAGTAGTATCGGGACAGGGAGAAACACCGGGGAGCTGTTTTTT	CASSIGTGRNTGELFF
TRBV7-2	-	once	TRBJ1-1	TGTGCCAGCAGCTTAGTAACAGGGAGCGCGACTGAAGCTTTCTTT	CASSLVTGSATEAFF
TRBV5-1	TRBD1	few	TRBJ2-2	TGCGCCAGCAGCCAGGAGACAGGGTCTTACGGGGAGCTGTTTTTT	CASSQETGSYGELFF